This record concerns one T cell receptor beta chain sequence. These data originate in a study of T-cell reconstitution after alpha-beta-depleted transplantation in children. Unique molecular identifiers were used to barcode this TCRbeta library. TCRdb reprocessed the PCR reads via MiXCR and lists one record per CDR3 protein. Counted here are some 500,000 distinct CDR3 sequences, roughly 18% occurring once; the ten biggest clones make up about 3.1%. The V and J ends lost 6 bases and 6 bases, in that order; junction bases with no gene match: 3. There are 14 residues in the CDR3. Germline V gene data show CDR1 as DFQATT and CDR2 as SNEGSKA (reference sequence).

The sequencing used PBMCs from the stem cell graft donor, collected from the stem cell graft. This chain links TRBV20-1 with TRBJ2-3; TRBD2 matches 16 bases. The receptor was isolated from a human donor who donated a stem cell graft to a child with acute lymphoblastic leukemia. CDR3 amino acids: CSAGTSGRADTQYF. The CDR3 DNA sequence: TGCAGTGCCGGGACTAGCGGGAGGGCGGATACGCAGTATTTT.